Sequencing of this TCR beta chain was carried out in a study of blood T cell repertoires in COVID-19. Clones were sequenced by immunoSEQ multiplex PCR, and TCRdb holds only the in-frame ones, with some missing. Counted here are 200,000 or so clones, roughly 84% occurring once; the ten biggest clones make up more than 7%. V lost 6 bases, J lost 1 base, and 13 bases lay in between. Germline-derived CDR1 and CDR2 are MNHEY and SMNVEV (reference sequence). The CDR3 sequence is 14 residues long. Sequencing used PBMCs or T cells enriched from blood (not recorded which). The receptor was isolated from a man younger than 45 in a cohort exposed to, infected with or recovered from COVID-19 (not recorded which). The chain combines TRBV27 with TRBJ2-7; D is unresolved. The CDR3 sequence is CASSPPGTSYEQYF. The CDR3 DNA reads TGTGCCAGCAGCCCCCCAGGCACGTCCTACGAGCAGTACTTC.